Here is one TCR beta chain with its context. The antigen is undetermined. This entry comes from a study of shared clonotypes between healthy human individuals. Overall study context: Three plates each covered CD4 naive and memory; CD8 naive two, CD8 memory one.

Overall study findings and caveats: The donor pool, a small one, limited the genetic and exposure-history diversity represented.

CD45RO negativity and positive selection for CCR7 defined naive CD8 cells, a population that excluded terminally differentiated effector memory CD45RA+ cells. Donation came from healthy HIV-negative adults that had no recent acute infections or vaccinations. The repertoire was sequenced with immunoSEQ multiplex PCR; TCRdb's copy has only in-frame clones and lacks some. This sample has about 2.1 million clones, with around 95% found just once. Sample: naive CD8+ T cells from PBMCs. This sequence originates from a man between 18 and 29 years old in good health. Some clones in this sample may be carry-over from other donors' samples.

CDR3 sequence reads: CASSVGLAVYNEQFF. For the CDR3, the DNA is TGTGCCAGCAGCGTGGGACTAGCAGTCTACAATGAGCAGTTCTTC. The V call is TRBV11-3, the J call TRBJ2-1; 9 bases match TRBD2. Per the germline V gene, CDR1 is SGHNT and CDR2 is YENEEA. J gave up 3 bases and V 5 bases, and 5 bases lay outside the gene matches. CDR3 length: 15 residues.